The present T cell receptor beta chain was sequenced within a study of blood T cell repertoires in COVID-19. TCRdb's table, derived via immunoSEQ multiplex PCR, lists solely in-frame clones and lacks some. The table lists 250,000 or so clones, nearly 90% of them singletons, with roughly 4.8% in the top ten. The CDR3 extends over 14 amino acids. V was pared by 5 bases and J by 0 bases, with 9 bases between. Germline CDR1 is SGHAT and CDR2 is FQNNGV. The gene calls are TRBV11-2 and TRBJ2-3, with D possibly being TRBD2 (5 bases). Sequenced sample: peripheral blood. This sequence originates from a woman between 40 and 55 years old who had recovered from COVID-19. CDR3 sequence: CASSRAGSTDTQYF. The DNA of the CDR3 is TGTGCCAGCAGCCGGGCGGGTAGCACAGATACGCAGTATTTT.